This entry is about one T cell receptor beta chain. The sample belongs to a study of blood T cells in healthy people across ages. PCR was performed a second time for about 7 to 12 cycles using a sample-barcoded 5' primer and a J-beta primer mix. A template-switch adaptor with 12 random nucleotides tagged each cDNA molecule. TCRdb re-analysed the 5' RACE reads in MiXCR, keeping a single row per CDR3 protein. The data contain about 1.6 million distinct CDR3 sequences, 30% to 35% of them seen just once; the ten biggest clones take up approximately 10%. Sequencing was carried out using blood. The origin of this receptor is a woman between 25 and 40 years old in good health.

The DNA of the CDR3 is TGTGCCAGCAGTTTATCAAGGGGCGTCCAGACCCAGTACTTC. Protein product: CASSLSRGVQTQYF. The chain carries TRBV27 and TRBJ2-5, with a possible D match to TRBD1 (5 bases). V was shortened by 0 bases and J by 6 bases, with 11 bases between the two germline ends. This CDR3 is built from 14 residues. Germline CDR1 is MNHEY and CDR2 is SMNVEV (reference sequence).